This TCR beta chain was retrieved from a study of T cell responses to AZD1222 COVID-19 vaccine. Study results and caveats: Clonal diversity may have been underestimated in mostly white British donors.

Method: immunoSEQ multiplex PCR; TCRdb's copy keeps in-frame clones and lacks some. The data hold roughly 120,000 clones, with about 85% observed a single time. The CDR3 has 15 amino acids. The J segment lost 6 bases and the V segment lost 1 base, leaving 8 bases of the junction unmatched. Germline V gene data show CDR1 as SGHNT and CDR2 as YYREEE (reference sequence). As concerns this clone: Antigen unknown.

The source was peripheral blood, collected on day 0 of AZD1222 vaccination. The chain combines TRBV5-4 with TRBJ2-7, with TRBD2 matching 9 bases. This receptor was obtained from an adult in good health. The CDR3 protein is CASSLIGGRASEQYF. CDR3 bases: TGTGCCAGCAGCTTGATTGGCGGGAGGGCCTCCGAGCAGTACTTC.